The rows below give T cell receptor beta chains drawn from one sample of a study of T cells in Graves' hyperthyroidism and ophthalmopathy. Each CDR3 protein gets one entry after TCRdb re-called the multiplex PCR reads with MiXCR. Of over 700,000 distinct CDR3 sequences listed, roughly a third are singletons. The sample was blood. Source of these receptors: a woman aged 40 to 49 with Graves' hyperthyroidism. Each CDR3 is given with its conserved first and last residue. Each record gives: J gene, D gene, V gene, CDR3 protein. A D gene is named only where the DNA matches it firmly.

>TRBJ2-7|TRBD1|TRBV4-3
CASSRGQGAHEQYF
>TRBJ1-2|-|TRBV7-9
CASSQVEPSGYGYTF
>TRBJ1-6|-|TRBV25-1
CASSYLLGPRWSPLHF
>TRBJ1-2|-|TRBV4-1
CASSQVTGLDGYTF
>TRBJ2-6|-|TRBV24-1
CATSGISGANVLTF
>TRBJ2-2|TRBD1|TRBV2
CASRDRGVNTGELFF
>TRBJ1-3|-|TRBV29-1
CSVLDRSGNTIYF
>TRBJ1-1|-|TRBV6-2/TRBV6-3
CASSILDTEAFF
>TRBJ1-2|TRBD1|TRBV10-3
CAITQGTGSWYGYTF
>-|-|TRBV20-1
CSASQNNEQFF
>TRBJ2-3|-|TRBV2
CASSGTGRTGGDTQYF
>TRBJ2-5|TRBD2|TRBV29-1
CSVAVGTSGETQYF
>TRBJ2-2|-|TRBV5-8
CASSWGEDTNTGELFF
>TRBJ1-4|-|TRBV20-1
CSAQGGPSNEKLFF
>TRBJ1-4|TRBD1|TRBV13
CASSWDRDGTNEKLFF
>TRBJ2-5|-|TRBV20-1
CSAPPGYQETQYF
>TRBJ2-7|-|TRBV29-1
CSVEAIQESSYEQYF
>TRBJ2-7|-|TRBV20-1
CSARDPDSTNYEQYF
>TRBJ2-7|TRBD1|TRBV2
CASRRDSDSSYEQYF
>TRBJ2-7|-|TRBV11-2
CASPGPLSAEQYF
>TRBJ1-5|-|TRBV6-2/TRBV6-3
CASSRQYQPQHF
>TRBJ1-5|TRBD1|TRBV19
CASRRDRSNQPQHF
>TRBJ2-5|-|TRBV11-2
CASSLDPNPQETQYF
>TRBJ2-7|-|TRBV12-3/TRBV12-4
CASSYDPVNLSYEQYF
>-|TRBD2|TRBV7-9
CASSVWWEGSYNEQFF
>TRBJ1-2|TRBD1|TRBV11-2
CASSRGQGSARGYTF
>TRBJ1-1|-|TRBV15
CATSSSRGNTEAFF
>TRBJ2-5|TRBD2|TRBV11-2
CASSSRTRDETQYF
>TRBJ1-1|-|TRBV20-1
CSATQQGAEAFF
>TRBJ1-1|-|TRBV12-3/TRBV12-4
CASRSGGQPNTEAFF
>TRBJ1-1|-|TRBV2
CASRRERVEAFF
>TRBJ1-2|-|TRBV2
CASSLEGSLGSYTF
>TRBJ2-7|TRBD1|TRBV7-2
CASSYLGQGGHEQYF
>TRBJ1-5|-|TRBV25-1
CANRLGAGPSQPQHF
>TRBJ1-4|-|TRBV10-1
CASSESPQLNEKLFF
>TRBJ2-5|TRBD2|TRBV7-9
CASSPGLGDQETQHF
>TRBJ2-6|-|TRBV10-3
CASTISSGANVLTF
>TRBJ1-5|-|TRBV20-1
CSARDGSVSNQPQHF
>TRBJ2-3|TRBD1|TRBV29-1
CSGTGGDTQYF
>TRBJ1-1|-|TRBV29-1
CRVGRPSNTEAFF
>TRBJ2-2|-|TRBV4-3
CASSQRYGELFF
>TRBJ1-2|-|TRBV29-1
CSAVVGADYGYTF
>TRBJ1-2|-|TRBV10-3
CAISGEGGSGYTF
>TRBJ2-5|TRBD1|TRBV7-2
CASSAYGQGQETQYF
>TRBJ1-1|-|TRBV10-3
CAIGSSHDVPEAFF
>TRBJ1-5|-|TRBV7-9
CASSLGSQQPQHF
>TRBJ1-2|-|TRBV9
CASSVEGNGYTF
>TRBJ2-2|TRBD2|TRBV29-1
CSVELGASGENTGELFF
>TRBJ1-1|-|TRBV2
CASRYTGLNTEAFF
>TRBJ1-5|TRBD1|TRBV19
CASSIDTPQGEVTQHF
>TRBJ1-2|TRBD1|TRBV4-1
CASSQVDRGLGGYTF
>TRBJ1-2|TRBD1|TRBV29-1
CSGETGNYGYTF
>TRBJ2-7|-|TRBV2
CASSETQGVGYNEQYF
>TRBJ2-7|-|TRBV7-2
CASSFGGRYEQYF
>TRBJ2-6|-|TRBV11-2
CASSPDGLPGANVLTF
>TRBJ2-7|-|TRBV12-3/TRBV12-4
CASSSRQSNEQYF
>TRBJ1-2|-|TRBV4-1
CASSADRALLSYGYTF
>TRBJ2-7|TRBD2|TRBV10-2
CASRSTWEGPLDYEQYF
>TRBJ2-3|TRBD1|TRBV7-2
CASSRPGTGHTQYF
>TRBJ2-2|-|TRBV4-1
CASSQEARGELFF